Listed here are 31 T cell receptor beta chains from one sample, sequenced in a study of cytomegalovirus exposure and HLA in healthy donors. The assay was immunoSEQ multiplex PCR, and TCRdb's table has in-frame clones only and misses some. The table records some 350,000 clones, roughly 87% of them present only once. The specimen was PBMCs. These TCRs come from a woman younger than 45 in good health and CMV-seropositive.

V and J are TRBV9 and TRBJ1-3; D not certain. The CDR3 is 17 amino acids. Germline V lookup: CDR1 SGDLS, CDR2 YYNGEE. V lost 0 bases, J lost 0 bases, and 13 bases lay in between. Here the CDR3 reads CASSVGSSWSSGNTIYF. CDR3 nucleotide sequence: TGTGCCAGCAGCGTAGGATCCTCTTGGAGCTCTGGAAACACCATATATTTT.

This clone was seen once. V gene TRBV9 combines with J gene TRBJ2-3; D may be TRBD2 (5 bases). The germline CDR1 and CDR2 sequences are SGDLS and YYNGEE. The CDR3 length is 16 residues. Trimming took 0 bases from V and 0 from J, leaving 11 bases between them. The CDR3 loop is CASSVVSGASTDTQYF. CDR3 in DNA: TGTGCCAGCAGCGTAGTCAGCGGAGCTAGCACAGATACGCAGTATTTT.

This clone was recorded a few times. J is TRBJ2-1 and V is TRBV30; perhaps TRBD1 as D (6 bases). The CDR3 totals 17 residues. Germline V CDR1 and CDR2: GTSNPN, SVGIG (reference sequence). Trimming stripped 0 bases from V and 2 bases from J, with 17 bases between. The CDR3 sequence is CAWSVSPYRETYNEQFF. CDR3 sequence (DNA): TGTGCCTGGAGTGTATCCCCCTACAGGGAGACCTACAATGAGCAGTTCTTC.

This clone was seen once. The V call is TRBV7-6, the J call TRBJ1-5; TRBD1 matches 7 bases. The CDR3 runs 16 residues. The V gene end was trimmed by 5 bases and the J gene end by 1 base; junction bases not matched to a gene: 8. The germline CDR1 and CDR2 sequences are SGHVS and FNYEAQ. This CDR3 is CASSEQTGESNQPQHF. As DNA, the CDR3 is TGTGCCAGCAGCGAACAAACAGGGGAAAGCAATCAGCCCCAGCATTTT.

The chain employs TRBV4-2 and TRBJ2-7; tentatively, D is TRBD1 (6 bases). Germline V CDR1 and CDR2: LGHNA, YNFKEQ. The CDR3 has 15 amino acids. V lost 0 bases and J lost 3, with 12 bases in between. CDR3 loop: CASSQDQTGVYEQYF. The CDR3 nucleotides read TGTGCCAGCAGCCAAGACCAGACAGGAGTCTACGAGCAGTACTTC.

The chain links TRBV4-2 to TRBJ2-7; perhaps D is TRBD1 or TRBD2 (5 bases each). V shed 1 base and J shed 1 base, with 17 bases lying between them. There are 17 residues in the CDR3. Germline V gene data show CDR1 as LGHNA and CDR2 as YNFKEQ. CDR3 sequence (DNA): TGTGCCAGCAGCCAAGTAACAGGACTCGGGACGTCCTACGAGCAGTACTTC. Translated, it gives CASSQVTGLGTSYEQYF.

CDR3 protein: CASSLVLASSYEQYF. CDR3 in DNA: TGTGCCAGCAGCTTAGTCCTAGCGTCATCCTACGAGCAGTACTTC. The rearrangement uses TRBV11-1 and TRBJ2-7; D is perhaps TRBD2 (6 bases). The length of the CDR3 is 15 residues. V gave up 1 base and J gave up 1 base, with 11 bases separating them. The V gene's germline CDR1 is SGHAT and CDR2 FQDESV (reference sequence).

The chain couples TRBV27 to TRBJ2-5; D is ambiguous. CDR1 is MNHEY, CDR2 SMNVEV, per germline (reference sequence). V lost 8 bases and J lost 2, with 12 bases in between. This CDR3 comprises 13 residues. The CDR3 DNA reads TGTGCCAGCGGAAGTCTGGGTCAAGAGACCCAGTACTTC. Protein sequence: CASGSLGQETQYF.

CDR3 residues: CATSRVRAGRSDYGYTF. For the CDR3, the DNA is TGTGCCACCAGCAGAGTTAGGGCAGGGAGGTCAGACTATGGCTACACCTTC. J is TRBJ1-2 and V is TRBV15, with a weak D call TRBD1 (5 bases). In germline, CDR1 is LNHNV, CDR2 YYDKDF (reference sequence). The CDR3 is 17 amino acids. V gave up 1 base and J gave up 3 bases, with 18 bases separating them.

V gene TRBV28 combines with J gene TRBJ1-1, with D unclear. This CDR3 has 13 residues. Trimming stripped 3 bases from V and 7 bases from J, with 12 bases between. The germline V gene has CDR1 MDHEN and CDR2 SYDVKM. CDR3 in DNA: TGTGCCAGCAGTTTCGGGGTCGCAAGTGAAGCTTTCTTT. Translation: CASSFGVASEAFF.

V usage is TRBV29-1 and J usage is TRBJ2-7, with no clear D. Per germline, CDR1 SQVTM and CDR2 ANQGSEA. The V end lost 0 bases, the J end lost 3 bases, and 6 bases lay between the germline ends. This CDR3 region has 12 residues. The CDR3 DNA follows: TGCAGCGTTGAAGATGGCAGCTACGAGCAGTACTTC. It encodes CSVEDGSYEQYF.

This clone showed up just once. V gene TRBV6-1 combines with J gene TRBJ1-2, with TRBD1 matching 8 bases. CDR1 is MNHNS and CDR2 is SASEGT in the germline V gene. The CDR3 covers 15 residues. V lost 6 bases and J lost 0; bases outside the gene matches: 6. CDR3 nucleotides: TGTGCCAGCAGATTCGGACAGGGAGCTAACTATGGCTACACCTTC. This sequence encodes CASRFGQGANYGYTF.

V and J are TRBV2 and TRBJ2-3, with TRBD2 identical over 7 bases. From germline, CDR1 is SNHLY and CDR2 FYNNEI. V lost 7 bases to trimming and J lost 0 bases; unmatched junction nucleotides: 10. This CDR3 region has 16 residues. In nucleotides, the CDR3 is TGTGCCAGCATGGAGACTAGCCGATCTAGCACAGATACGCAGTATTTT. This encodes CASMETSRSSTDTQYF.

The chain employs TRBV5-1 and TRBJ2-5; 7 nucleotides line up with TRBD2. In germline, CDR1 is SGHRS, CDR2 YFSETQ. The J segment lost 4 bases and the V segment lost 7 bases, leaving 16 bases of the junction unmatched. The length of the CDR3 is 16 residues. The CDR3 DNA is TGCGCCAGCGGTCCGGGCCATGGGGCTAGCGGAGAGACCCAGTACTTC. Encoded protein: CASGPGHGASGETQYF.

CDR3 in DNA: TGTGCCTGGAGTAGGAGGCAGGGACAGGGGAAAGGGCAGCAGTACTTC. Translation: CAWSRRQGQGKGQQYF. V gene TRBV30 combines with J gene TRBJ2-7; 10 bases are shared with TRBD1. CDR1 GTSNPN and CDR2 SVGIG come from the germline V gene (reference sequence). CDR3 length: 16 amino acids. After removal of 2 bases from V and 8 bases from J, the junction contained 15 bases not matched to a gene.

The CDR3 reads CASMGENTGELFF. As DNA, the CDR3 is TGTGCCAGCATGGGGGAGAACACCGGGGAGCTGTTTTTT. This chain links TRBV9 with TRBJ2-2; either TRBD1 or TRBD2 may supply D (5 bases each). With 6 bases removed from V and 1 base from J, the gap between germline ends came to 7 bases. The V gene's germline CDR1 is SGDLS and CDR2 YYNGEE. The CDR3 runs to 13 residues.

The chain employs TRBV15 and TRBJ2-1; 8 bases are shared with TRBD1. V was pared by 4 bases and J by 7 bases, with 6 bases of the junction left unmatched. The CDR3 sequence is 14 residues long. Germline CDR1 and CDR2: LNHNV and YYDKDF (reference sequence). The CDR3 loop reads CATSTSGTGNEQFF. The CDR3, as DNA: TGTGCCACCAGCACCTCCGGGACAGGAAATGAGCAGTTCTTC.

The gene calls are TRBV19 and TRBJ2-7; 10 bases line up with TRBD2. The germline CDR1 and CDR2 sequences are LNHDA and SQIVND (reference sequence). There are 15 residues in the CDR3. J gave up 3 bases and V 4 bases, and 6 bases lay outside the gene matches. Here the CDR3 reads CASSKNSGGSYEQYF. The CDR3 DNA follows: TGTGCCAGTAGTAAAAATAGCGGGGGGAGCTACGAGCAGTACTTC.

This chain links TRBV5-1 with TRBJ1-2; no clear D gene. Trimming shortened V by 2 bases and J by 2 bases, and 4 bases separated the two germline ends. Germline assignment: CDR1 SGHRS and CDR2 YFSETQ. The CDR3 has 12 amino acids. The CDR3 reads CASSLDNYGYTF. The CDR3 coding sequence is TGCGCCAGCAGCTTAGACAACTATGGCTACACCTTC.

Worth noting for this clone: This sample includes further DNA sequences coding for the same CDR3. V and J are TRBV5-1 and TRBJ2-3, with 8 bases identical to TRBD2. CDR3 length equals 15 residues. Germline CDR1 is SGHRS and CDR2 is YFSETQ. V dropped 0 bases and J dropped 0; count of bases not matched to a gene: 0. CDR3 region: CASSLGGGSTDTQYF. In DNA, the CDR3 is TGCGCCAGCAGCTTGGGCGGGGGGAGCACAGATACGCAGTATTTT.

DNA for the CDR3: TGTGCCAGCAGCCCTGGAAATGGGAGGGGCACAGATACGCAGTATTTT. It encodes CASSPGNGRGTDTQYF. V gene TRBV4-2 combines with J gene TRBJ2-3, with 7 nucleotides matching TRBD2. Germline CDR1 reads LGHNA; CDR2 reads YNFKEQ. The CDR3 spans 16 residues. J lost 1 base, V lost 4 bases, and 8 bases had no gene match.

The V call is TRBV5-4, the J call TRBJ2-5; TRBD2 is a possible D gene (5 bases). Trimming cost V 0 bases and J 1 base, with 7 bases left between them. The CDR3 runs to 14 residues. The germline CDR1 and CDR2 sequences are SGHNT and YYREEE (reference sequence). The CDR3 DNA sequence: TGTGCCAGCAGCTTGGTACGGGGCCAAGAGACCCAGTACTTC. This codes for CASSLVRGQETQYF.

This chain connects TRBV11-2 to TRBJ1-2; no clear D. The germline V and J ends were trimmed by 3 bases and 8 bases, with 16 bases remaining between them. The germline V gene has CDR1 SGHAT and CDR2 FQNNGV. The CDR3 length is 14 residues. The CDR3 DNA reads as TGTGCCAGCAGCTTGGGGTACGGACCTCGGGGCTACACCTTC. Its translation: CASSLGYGPRGYTF.

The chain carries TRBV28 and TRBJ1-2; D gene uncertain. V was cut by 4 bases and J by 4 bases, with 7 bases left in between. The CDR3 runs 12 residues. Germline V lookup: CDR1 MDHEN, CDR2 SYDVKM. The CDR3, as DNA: TGTGCCAGCAGTTCACTCCTCTATGGCTACACCTTC. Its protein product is CASSSLLYGYTF.

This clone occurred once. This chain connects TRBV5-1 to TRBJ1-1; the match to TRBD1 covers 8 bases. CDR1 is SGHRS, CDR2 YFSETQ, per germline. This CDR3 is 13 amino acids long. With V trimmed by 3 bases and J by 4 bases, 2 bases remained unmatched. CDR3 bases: TGCGCCAGCAGCTCAGACAGGGGCACTGAAGCTTTCTTT. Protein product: CASSSDRGTEAFF.

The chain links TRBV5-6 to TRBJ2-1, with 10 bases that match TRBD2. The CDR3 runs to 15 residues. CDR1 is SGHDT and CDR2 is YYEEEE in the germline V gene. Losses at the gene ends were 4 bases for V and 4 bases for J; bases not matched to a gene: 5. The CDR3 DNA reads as TGTGCCAGCAGCCCACTAGCGGGGCCTTACAATGAGCAGTTCTTC. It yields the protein CASSPLAGPYNEQFF.

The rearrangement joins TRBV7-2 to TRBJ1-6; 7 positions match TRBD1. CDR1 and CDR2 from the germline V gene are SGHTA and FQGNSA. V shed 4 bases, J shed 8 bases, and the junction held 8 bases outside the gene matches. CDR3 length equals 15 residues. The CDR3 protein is CASSSQGDRHSPLHF. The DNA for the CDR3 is TGTGCCAGCAGCTCGCAGGGGGATCGGCATTCACCCCTCCACTTT.

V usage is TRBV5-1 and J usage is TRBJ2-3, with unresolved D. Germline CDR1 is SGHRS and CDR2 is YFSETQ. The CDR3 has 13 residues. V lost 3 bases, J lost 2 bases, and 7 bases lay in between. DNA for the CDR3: TGCGCCAGCAGCTCTGGACCCACAGATACGCAGTATTTT. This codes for CASSSGPTDTQYF.

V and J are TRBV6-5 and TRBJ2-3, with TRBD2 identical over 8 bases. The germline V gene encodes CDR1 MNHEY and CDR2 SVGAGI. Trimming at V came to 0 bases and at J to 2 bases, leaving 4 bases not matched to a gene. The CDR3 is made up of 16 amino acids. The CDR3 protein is CASSYSPSGYTDTQYF. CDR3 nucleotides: TGTGCCAGCAGTTACTCTCCTAGCGGGTACACAGATACGCAGTATTTT.

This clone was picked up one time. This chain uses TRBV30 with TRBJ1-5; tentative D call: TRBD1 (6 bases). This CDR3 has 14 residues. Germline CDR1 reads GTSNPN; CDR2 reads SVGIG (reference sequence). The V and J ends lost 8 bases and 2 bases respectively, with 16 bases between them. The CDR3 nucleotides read TGTGCCGGAAAAACAGGGACGGGCAATCAGCCCCAGCATTTT. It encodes CAGKTGTGNQPQHF.

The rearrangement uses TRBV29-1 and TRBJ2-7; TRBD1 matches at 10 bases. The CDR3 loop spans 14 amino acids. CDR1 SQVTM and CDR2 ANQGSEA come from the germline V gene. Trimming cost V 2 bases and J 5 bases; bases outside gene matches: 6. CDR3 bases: TGCAGCGTTGAACCGGGACAGGGGATCCACGAGCAGTACTTC. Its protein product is CSVEPGQGIHEQYF.